This T cell receptor beta chain was sequenced during a study of spatial heterogeneity in lung cancer. In TCRdb, the 5' RACE reads were re-called with MiXCR into one record per CDR3 protein. Among over 7,500 distinct CDR3 sequences listed, approximately 3.6% were seen once. Time point defined: blood taken at disease recurrence. The study sequenced unsorted whole RNA from tumor, nontumor lung or frozen PBMC. CDR1 is DFQATT, CDR2 SNEGSKA, per germline (reference sequence). The V end lost 5 bases, the J end lost 2 bases, and 16 bases lay between the germline ends. The CDR3 extends over 14 amino acids. Ten or more counts support this clonotype. Being off target in a library aimed at alpha chains, this beta chain has a size of little meaning.

V and J are TRBV20-1 and TRBJ2-7, with a weak D call TRBD1 (5 bases). The starting material was PBMCs, obtained at recurrence. The origin of this receptor is a female donor with early-stage non-small cell lung cancer. The CDR3 is CSAGAQGNTYEQYF. DNA of the CDR3: TGCAGTGCTGGGGCCCAAGGGAACACCTACGAGCAGTACTTC.